The clone carrying this T cell receptor beta chain was recorded a few times. Germline CDR1 and CDR2: LGHDT and YNNKEL (reference sequence). The CDR3 has 15 amino acids. Trimming removed 3 bases from V and 0 bases from J; junction bases left unmatched: 2. The sample belongs to a study of T-cell reconstitution after alpha-beta-depleted transplantation in children. This sample's TCRbeta library carried unique molecular identifier barcodes. From the PCR reads, TCRdb called clonotypes with MiXCR, one entry per CDR3 protein. The sample consists of 250,000 to 300,000 distinct CDR3 sequences, roughly 9.5% of them appearing once.

The sequence came from a human donor who donated a stem cell graft to a child with SCID. The starting material was PBMCs from the stem cell graft donor, obtained from the stem cell graft. The V and J genes are TRBV3-1 and TRBJ2-3; the match to TRBD2 covers 8 bases. As DNA, the CDR3 is TGTGCCAGCAGCCACGCTAGCGGGAGCACAGATACGCAGTATTTT. It yields the protein CASSHASGSTDTQYF.